This record covers a single T cell receptor beta chain. Its antigen is as yet unknown. This sample is part of a study of cytomegalovirus exposure and HLA in healthy donors. V was trimmed by 2 bases and J by 5 bases, leaving 10 bases between them. The CDR3 is made up of 13 amino acids. The germline V gene has CDR1 SGHRS and CDR2 YFSETQ. The study ran its PCR with 60 Vbeta and 13 Jbeta primers. Produced via immunoSEQ multiplex PCR; TCRdb's table is partial and in-frame only. The repertoire holds 210,000 or so clones, with 76% as singletons. Notes on the study in general: A prior analysis recorded that most TCR beta V segments were productive about 90% or about 30% of the time.

The genes are TRBV5-1 and TRBJ1-1; D call uncertain. The sample consisted of PBMCs. The receptor was derived from a man in his late teens or twenties in good health and CMV-seronegative. The CDR3 is CASSFEGRTEAFF. CDR3 coding DNA: TGCGCCAGCAGCTTTGAGGGAAGGACTGAAGCTTTCTTT.